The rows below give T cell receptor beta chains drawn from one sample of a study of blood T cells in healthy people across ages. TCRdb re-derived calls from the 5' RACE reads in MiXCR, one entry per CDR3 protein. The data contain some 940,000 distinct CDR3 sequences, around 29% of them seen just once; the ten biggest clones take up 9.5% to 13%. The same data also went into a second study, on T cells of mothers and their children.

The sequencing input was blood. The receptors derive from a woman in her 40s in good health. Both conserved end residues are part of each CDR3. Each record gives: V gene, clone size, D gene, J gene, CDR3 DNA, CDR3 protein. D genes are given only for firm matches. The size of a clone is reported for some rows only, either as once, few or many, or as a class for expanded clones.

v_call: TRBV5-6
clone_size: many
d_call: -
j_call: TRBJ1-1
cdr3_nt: TGTGCCAGCAGCTGGGGACGGGCGAACACTGAAGCTTTCTTT
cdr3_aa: CASSWGRANTEAFF

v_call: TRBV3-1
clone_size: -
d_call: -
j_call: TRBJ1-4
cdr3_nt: TGTGCCAGCAGCCCACAGACAGGAGAAAAACTGTTTTTT
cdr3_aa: CASSPQTGEKLFF

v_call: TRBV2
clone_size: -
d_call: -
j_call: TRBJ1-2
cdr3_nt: TGTGCCATCACGGGGATAGGGCCCTATGGCTACACCTTC
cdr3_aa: CAITGIGPYGYTF

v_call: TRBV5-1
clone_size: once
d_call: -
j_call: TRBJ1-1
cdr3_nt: TGCGCCAGCAGCTTGGAGGGGTTTTCCTCTGAGGCTTTCTTT
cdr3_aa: CASSLEGFSSEAFF

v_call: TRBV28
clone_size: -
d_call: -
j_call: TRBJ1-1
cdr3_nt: TGTGCCAGCAGGTTCGGACGGACGGGTGGAGCTTTCTTT
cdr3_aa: CASRFGRTGGAFF

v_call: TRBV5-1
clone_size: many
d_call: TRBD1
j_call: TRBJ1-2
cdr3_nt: TGCGCCAGCAGCTTGGATCCGGGACAGGGGGTCTACACCTTC
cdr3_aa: CASSLDPGQGVYTF

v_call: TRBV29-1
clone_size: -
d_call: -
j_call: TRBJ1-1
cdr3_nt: TGCAGCGCTGGACAGTTGAACACTGAAGCTTTCTTT
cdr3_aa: CSAGQLNTEAFF

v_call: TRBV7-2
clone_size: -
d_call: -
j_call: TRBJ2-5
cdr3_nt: TGTGCCAGCAGCGTCCCGGAGGGTGAGCAGTACTTC
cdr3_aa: CASSVPEGEQYF

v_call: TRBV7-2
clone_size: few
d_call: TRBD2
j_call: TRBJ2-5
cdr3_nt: TGTGCCAGCAGCCCTACCTCGGGACTAGTCCAGGAGACCCAGTACTTC
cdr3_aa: CASSPTSGLVQETQYF

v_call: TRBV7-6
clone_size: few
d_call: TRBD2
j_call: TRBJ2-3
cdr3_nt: TGTGCCAACAGCTCCACTAGCGGGGGGGCCACAGATACGCAGTATTTT
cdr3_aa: CANSSTSGGATDTQYF

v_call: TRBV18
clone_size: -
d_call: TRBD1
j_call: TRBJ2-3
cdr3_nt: TGTGCCAGCACACCACGGACAGGGATCACAGATACGCAGTATTTT
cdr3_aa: CASTPRTGITDTQYF

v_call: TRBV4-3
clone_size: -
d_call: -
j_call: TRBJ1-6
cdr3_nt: TGCGCCAGCAGCCAAGGGACAGCAGATAATTCACCCCTCCACTTT
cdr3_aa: CASSQGTADNSPLHF

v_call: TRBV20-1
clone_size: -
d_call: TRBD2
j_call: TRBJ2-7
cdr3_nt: TGCAGTGCTAGTAGCGGGGGGAACTCCTACGAGCAGTACTTC
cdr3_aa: CSASSGGNSYEQYF

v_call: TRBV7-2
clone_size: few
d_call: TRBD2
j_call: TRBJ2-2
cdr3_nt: TGTGCCAGCAGACGGGGACTAGAGAACACCGGGGAGCTGTTTTTT
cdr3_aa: CASRRGLENTGELFF

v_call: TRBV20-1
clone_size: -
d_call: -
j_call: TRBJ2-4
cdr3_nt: TGCAGTGCTCAACCCATCCTACTAGCCAAAAACATTCAGTACTTC
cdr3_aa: CSAQPILLAKNIQYF

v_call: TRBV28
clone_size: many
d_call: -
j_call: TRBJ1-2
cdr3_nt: TGTGCCAGCAGCCGCCCGGGGACACAGGACTACACCTTC
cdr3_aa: CASSRPGTQDYTF

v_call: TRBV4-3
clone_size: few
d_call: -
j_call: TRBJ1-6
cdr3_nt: TGCGCCAGCAGCCAAGATCATGGGGCGGAATCTTCACCCCTCCACTTT
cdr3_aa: CASSQDHGAESSPLHF

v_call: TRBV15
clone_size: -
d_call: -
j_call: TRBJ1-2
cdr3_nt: TGTGCCACCAGCAGACAGGGCCCAGGCTACACCTTC
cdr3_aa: CATSRQGPGYTF

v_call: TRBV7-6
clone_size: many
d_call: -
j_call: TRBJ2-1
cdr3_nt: TGTGCCAGCAGCGAATCCTCGGGAGCGACCTACAATGAGCAGTTCTTC
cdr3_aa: CASSESSGATYNEQFF

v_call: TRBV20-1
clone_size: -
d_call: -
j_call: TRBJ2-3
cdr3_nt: TGCAGTGCCCCTAAGGGGGGTAGCACAGATACGCAGTATTTT
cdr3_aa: CSAPKGGSTDTQYF

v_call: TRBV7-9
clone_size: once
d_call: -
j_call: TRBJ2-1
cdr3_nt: TGTGCCGGCAGCTTAGAGGGCCTCGGGCAGTTCTTC
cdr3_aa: CAGSLEGLGQFF

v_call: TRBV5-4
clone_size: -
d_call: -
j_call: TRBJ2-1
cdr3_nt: TGTGCCAGCAGCAAGGCTCCGGATGGGGGCAATGAGCAGTTCTTC
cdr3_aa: CASSKAPDGGNEQFF

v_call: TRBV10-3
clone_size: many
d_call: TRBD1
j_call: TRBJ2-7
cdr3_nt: TGTGCCATCTCGGACAGGGAGAGCTCCTACGAGCAGTACTTC
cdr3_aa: CAISDRESSYEQYF

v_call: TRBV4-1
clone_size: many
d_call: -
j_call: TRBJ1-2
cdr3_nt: TGCGCCAGCAGCCCCTCCAGGACGGGGACCTATGGCTACACCTTC
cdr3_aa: CASSPSRTGTYGYTF

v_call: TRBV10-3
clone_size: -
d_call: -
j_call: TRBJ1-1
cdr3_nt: TGTGCCATCAGTGAGTCTTTGGCGGGGGCGAGCACTGAAGCTTTCTTT
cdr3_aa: CAISESLAGASTEAFF

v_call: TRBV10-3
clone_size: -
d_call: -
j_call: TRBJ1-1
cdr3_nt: TGTGCCGTCGGGAGGGAGAACACTGAAGCTTTCTTT
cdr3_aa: CAVGRENTEAFF

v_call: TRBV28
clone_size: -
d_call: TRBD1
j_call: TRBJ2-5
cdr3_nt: TGTGCCAGCAGGCCACTAAGACAGGGGGAGGATGAGCAGTACTTC
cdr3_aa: CASRPLRQGEDEQYF

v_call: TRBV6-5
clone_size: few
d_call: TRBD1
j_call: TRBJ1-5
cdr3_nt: TGTGCCAGCAGTGAACAGGGGAATTATCAGCCCCAGCATTTT
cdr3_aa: CASSEQGNYQPQHF

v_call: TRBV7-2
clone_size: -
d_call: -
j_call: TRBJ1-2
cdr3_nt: TGTGCCAGCAGCTTGTATAGCCCCCCTCCGGGAGGCTACACCTTC
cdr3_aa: CASSLYSPPPGGYTF

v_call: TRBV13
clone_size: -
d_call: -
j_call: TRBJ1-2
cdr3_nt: TGTGCCAGCAGCCCCAGGGTGTTCGGGGCTGAAGGCTACACCTTC
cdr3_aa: CASSPRVFGAEGYTF

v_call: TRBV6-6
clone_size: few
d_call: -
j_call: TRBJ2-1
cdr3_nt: TGTGCCAGCACCCTCGCTGGGCCCTACAATGAGCAGTTCTTC
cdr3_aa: CASTLAGPYNEQFF

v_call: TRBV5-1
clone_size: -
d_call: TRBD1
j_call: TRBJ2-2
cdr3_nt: TGCGCCACCACTGACAGGGCCAACACCGGGGAGCTGTTTTTT
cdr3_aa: CATTDRANTGELFF

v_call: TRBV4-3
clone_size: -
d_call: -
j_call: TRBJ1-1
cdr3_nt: TGCGCCAGCAGCCAAGACTCTGGGACCGCTGCCGGGACTGAAGCTTTCTTT
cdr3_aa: CASSQDSGTAAGTEAFF

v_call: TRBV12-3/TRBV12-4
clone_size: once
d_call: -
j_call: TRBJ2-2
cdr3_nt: TGTGCCAGCAGTTCCTGGGGGAGGGGACATTTAACCCACCCTAGTAAGAACACCGGGGAGCTGTTTTTT
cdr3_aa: CASSSWGRGHLTHPSKNTGELFF

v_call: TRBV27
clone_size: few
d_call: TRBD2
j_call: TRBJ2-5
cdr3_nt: TGTGCCAGCAGTTTATGGTCTAGCGGGGGGTTGAAGACCCAGTACTTC
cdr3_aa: CASSLWSSGGLKTQYF

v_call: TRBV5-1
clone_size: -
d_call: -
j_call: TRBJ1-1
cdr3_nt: TGCGCCAGCAGCCCGGACTCCCGCGGCGCTTTCTTT
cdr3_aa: CASSPDSRGAFF

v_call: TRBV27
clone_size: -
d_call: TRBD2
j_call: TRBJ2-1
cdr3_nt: TGTGCCAGCAGTTTATTAGCGGGGGCCGACTACAATGAGCAGTTCTTC
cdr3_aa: CASSLLAGADYNEQFF

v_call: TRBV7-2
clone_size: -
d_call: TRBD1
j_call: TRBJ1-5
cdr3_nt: TGTGCCAGCAGCCCACAAGGACAGGTCAACAATCAGCCCCAGCATTTT
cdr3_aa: CASSPQGQVNNQPQHF

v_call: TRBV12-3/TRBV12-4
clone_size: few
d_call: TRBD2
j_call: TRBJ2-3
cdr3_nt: TGTGCCAGCAGCCCACTAGCGGGGGGGTGGAATACGCAGTATTTT
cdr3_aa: CASSPLAGGWNTQYF

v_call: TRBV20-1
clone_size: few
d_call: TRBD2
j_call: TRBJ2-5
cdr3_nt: TGCAGTACTAGAGCTAGCGGGGGTGGGGAGACCCAGTACTTC
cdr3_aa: CSTRASGGGETQYF

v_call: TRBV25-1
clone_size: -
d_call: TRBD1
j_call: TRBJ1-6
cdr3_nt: TGTGCCAGCAGAGATGACAGGGCGCGGGGGTCACCTCTCCACTTT
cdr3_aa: CASRDDRARGSPLHF

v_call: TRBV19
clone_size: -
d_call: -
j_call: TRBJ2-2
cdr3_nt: TGTGCCAGTAGTGACGGGACATCGAACACCGGGGAGCTGTTTTTT
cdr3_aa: CASSDGTSNTGELFF

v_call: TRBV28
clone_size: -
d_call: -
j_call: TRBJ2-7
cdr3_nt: TGTGCCAGCAGTTCGATGCTGAGTACGTACTTC
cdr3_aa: CASSSMLSTYF

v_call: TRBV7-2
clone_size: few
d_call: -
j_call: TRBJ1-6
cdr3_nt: TGTGCCAGCAGCGACATACAGGGTAGAAATAATTCACCCCTCCACTTT
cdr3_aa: CASSDIQGRNNSPLHF

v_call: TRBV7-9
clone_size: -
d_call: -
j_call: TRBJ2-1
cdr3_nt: TGTGCCAGCAGCCCCAAAATGACACTGGGCAATGAGCAGTTCTTC
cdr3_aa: CASSPKMTLGNEQFF

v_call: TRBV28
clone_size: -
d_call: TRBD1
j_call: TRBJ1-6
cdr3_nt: TGTGCCAGCAGTTCTGACAGGGAGTGGTCACCCCTCCACTTT
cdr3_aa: CASSSDREWSPLHF

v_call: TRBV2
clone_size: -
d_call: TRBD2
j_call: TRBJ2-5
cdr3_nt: TGTGCCAGCAGTGAAAGCGGGGGGGCCTGGGAGACCCAGTACTTC
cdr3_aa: CASSESGGAWETQYF

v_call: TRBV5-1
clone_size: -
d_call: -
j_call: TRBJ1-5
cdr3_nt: TGCGCCAGCAGCTTGGTCGCCCTCGGTGGAAATCAGCCCCAGCATTTT
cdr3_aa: CASSLVALGGNQPQHF

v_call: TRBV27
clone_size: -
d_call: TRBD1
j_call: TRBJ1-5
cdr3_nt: TGTGCCAGCAGGGGGGGACAGCCTAATCAGCCCCAGCATTTT
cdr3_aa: CASRGGQPNQPQHF

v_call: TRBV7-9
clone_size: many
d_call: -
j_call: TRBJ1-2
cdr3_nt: TGTGCCAGCAGCTTAGCGATCGGCGAGGGGAGCTATGGCTACACCTTC
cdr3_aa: CASSLAIGEGSYGYTF

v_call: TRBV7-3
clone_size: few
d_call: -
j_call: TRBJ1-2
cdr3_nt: TGTGCCAGCAGCCCTAAACCCCAGGATGTCGGAATCTATGGCTACACCTTC
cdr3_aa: CASSPKPQDVGIYGYTF

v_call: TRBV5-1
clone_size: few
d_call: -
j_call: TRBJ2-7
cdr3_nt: TGCGCCAGCAGTCTTGACGTGAACTACGAGCAGTACTTC
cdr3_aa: CASSLDVNYEQYF